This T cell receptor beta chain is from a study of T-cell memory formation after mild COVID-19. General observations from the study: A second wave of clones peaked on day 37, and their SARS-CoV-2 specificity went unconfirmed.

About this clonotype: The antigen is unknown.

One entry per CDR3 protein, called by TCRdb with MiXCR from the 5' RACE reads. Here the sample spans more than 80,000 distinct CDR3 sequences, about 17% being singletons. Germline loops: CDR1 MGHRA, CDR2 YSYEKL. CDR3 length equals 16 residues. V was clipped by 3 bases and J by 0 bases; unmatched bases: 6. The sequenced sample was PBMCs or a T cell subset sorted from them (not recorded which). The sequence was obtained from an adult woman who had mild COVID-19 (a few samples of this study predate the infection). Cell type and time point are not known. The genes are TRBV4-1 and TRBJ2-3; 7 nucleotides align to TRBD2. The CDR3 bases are TGCGCCAGCAGCCACGGAGCGGGGAAGAGCACAGATACGCAGTATTTT. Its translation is CASSHGAGKSTDTQYF.